The subject of this entry is one TCR beta chain. This sample also contains other DNA sequences that code for the same CDR3. Generated by immunoSEQ multiplex PCR, the TCRdb table keeps only in-frame clones and is missing some. The sample has around 250,000 clones, around 90% seen once. Those who participated ranged in age from 18 to 89 years and resided in about two dozen US areas. The entry originates in a study of blood T cell repertoires in COVID-19. Study information: The samples span acute and convalescent COVID-19 from the United States, Italy and Spain. From T cells, B-cell-depleted T cells, or PBMCs came the material, which was cDNA or gDNA.

The sample comprised PBMCs or T cells enriched from blood (not recorded which). This clonotype originated in a human donor in a cohort exposed to, infected with or recovered from COVID-19 (not recorded which). The donor label of this sample is uncertain.

CDR3: CASSQQGSYEQYF. CDR3 bases: TGTGCCAGCAGCCAACAGGGCTCCTACGAGCAGTACTTC. V gene TRBV3-1 (or the pseudogene TRBV3-2) combines with J gene TRBJ2-7; D is possibly TRBD1 (5 bases). Germline values: CDR1 LGHDT, CDR2 YNNKEL (reference sequence). The germline V and J ends were trimmed by 2 bases and 0 bases, with 5 bases remaining between them. The CDR3 spans 13 residues.